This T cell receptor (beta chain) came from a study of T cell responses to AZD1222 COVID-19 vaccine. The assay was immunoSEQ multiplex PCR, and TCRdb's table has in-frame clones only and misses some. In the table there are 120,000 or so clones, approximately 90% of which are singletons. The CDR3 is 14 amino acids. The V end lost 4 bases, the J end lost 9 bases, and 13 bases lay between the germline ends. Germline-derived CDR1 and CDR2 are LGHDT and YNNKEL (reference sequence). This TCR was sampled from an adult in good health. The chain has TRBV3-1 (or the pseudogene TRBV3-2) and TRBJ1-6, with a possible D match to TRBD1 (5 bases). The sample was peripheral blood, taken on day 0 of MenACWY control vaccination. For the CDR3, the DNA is TGTGCCAGCAGCCTAGGACAAGCGGGTTCACCCCTCCACTTT. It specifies CASSLGQAGSPLHF.